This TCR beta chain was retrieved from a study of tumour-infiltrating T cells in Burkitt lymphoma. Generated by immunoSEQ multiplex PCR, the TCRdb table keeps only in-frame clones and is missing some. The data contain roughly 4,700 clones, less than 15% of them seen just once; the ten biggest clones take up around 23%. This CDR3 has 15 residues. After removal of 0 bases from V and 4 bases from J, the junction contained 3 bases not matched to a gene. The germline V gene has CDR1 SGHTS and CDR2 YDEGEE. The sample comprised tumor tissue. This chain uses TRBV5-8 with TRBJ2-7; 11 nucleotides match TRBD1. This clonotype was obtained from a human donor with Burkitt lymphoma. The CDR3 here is CASSLGGQGDYEQYF. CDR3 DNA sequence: TGTGCCAGCAGCTTGGGGGGACAGGGGGATTACGAGCAGTACTTC.